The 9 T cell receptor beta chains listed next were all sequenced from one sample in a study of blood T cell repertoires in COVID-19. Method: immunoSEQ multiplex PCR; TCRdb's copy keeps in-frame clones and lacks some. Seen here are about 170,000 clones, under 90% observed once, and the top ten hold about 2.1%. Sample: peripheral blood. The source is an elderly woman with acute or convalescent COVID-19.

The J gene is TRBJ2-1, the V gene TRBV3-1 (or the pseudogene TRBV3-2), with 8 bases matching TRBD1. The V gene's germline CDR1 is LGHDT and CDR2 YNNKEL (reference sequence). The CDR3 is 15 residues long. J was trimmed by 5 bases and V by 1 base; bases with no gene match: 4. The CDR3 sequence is CASSQGRGPNNEQFF. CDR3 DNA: TGTGCCAGCAGCCAAGGCAGGGGGCCCAACAATGAGCAGTTCTTC.

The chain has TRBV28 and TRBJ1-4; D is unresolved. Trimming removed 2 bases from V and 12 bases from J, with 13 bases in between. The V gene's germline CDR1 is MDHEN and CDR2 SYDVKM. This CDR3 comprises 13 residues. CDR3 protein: CASSLVGWEELFF. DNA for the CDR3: TGTGCCAGCAGTTTAGTAGGGTGGGAGGAACTGTTTTTT.

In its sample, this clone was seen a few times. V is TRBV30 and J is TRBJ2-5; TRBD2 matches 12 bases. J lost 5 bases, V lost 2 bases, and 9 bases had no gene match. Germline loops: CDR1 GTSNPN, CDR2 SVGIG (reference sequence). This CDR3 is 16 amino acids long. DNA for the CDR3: TGTGCCTGGAGTCCGTCCCAACTAGCGGGAGGTGAGACCCAGTACTTC. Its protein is CAWSPSQLAGGETQYF.

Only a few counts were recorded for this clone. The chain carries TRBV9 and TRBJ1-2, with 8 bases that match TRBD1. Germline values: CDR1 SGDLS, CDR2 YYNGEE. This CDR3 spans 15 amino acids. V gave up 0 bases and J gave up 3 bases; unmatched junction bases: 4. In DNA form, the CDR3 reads TGTGCCAGCAGCGTAGTGGCAGGGGGCGACTATGGCTACACCTTC. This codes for CASSVVAGGDYGYTF. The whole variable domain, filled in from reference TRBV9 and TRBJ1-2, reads DSGVTQTPKHLITATGQRVTLRCSPRSGDLSVYWYQQSLDQGLQFLIQYYNGEERAKGNILERFSAQQFPDLHSELNLSSLELGDSALYFCASSVVAGGDYGYTFGSGTRLTVV.

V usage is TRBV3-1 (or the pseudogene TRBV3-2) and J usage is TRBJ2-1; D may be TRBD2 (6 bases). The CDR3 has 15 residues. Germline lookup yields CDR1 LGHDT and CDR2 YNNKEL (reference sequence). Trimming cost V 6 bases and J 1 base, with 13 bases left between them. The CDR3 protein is CASSRGSLSYNEQFF. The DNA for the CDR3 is TGTGCCAGCAGTCGGGGGTCCCTATCCTACAATGAGCAGTTCTTC.

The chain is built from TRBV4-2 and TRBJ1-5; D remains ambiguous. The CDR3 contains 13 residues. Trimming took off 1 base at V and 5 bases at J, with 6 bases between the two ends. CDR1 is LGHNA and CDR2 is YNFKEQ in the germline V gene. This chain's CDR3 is CASSQARDQPQHF. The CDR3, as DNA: TGTGCCAGCAGCCAAGCCCGAGATCAGCCCCAGCATTTT.

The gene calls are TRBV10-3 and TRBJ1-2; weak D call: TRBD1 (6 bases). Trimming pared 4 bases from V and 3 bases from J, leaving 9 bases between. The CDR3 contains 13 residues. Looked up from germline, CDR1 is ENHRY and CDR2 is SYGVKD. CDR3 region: CAISVKGDYGYTF. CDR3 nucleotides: TGTGCCATCAGTGTTAAGGGGGACTATGGCTACACCTTC.

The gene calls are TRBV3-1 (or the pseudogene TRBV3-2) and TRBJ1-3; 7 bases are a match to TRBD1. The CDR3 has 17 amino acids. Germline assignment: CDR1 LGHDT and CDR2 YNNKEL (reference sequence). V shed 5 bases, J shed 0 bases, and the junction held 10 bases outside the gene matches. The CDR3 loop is CASSEGQPGLSGNTIYF. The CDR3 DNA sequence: TGTGCCAGCAGCGAGGGACAGCCCGGGCTCTCTGGAAACACCATATATTTT.

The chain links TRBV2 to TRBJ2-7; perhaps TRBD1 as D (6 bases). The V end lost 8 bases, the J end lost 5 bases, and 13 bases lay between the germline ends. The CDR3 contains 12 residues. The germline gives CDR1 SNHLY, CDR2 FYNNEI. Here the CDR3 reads CASQGSGDEQYF. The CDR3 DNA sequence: TGTGCCAGCCAGGGGTCGGGTGACGAGCAGTACTTC.